This record concerns one T cell receptor (beta chain) sequence. Its antigen specificity is not known. There are no base qualities to consult, and no much larger clone falls within one base. The sample originates from a study of T cell responses to AZD1222 COVID-19 vaccine (dated by TCRdb to the early 2020s). Context from the whole study: AZD1222 recipients whose second dose came at about 4 weeks and those whose second dose came at about 12 weeks were combined into one group, since spike-specific TCR depth and breadth did not differ between the two schedules. A total of over 230 trial participants underwent TCR sequencing, of whom 200 to 220 received two doses of AZD1222 and roughly 25 received two doses of the MenACWY control vaccine. Trial participants were enrolled into age subgroups of 18-55, 56-69 and 70-plus years, which contained about 150, 27 and 61 TCR-sequenced participants, respectively. Study-wide conclusions, independent of this receptor: Most participants were white British and females outnumbered males, and the authors suggested that clonal diversity may have been underestimated. A significant rise in spike-specific TCR breadth and depth was observed after two AZD1222 doses relative to day 0 and relative to MenACWY recipients. The vaccine-associated CD4 TCRs covered the entire spike protein, and the dominant responses fell in regions 160-218 and 743-854. Conclusions about previously exposed vaccinees are limited because only a handful of AZD1222 recipients were SARS-CoV-2 seropositive at baseline. The 56-69-year group was small, and its depth increase did not reach significance, likely because of low power. Reportedly, almost half of the unique spike-specific TCRs recognized epitopes lying outside the regions that are mutated in the B.1.351 and B.1.1.7 variants. Because no samples from the day 14 peak response were available, repertoires could be characterized only after the peak T cell response.

Reading the label with the study, this specimen's time point is: baseline before first vaccination. Vaccinee samples were obtained from the UK trials COV001 and COV002, which included a single-blind randomized controlled phase 2/3 trial of AZD1222 (ChAdOx1 nCoV-19) in healthy adults. For TCRbeta chain sequencing, PBMC samples from trial participants were taken at day 0 and at day 28 after the second dose. The CDR3 regions of human TCRbeta chains were analyzed by immunosequencing. The study's processing was this. TCRs in the repertoires were matched against a reference library of SARS-CoV-2-specific TCRs that had been generated with the MIRA antigen-specificity platform. Breadth meant the fraction of unique TCRs that were SARS-CoV-2-associated, whereas depth meant the fraction of total T cells that were SARS-CoV-2-associated. Using the MIRA data, each spike-specific TCR was mapped to the spike region that the TCR reacts to and placed in a CD4 or CD8 class. Log10-transformed breadth and depth values were compared by one-way ANOVA with Sidak's multiple comparisons tests. TCRdb carries this immuneACCESS record with in-frame sequences only. Its versions omit some clonotypes, under half of them owing to an unresolved V gene in the studies checked, with the rest unexplained. V, J and clone size were drawn from that table, and D and trimming were deduced from the DNA. In all, the sample holds over 150,000 clones, and over 85% of those were seen once. Approximately 20% of the sample lies in the top ten.

The junction carries 23 bases between V and J, which are trimmed by 3 bases and 1 base respectively. CDR1 SGHKS and CDR2 YYEKEE were looked up in the germline V gene (reference sequence). Measured from the cysteine to the phenylalanine, the CDR3 is 20 residues long. Only the CDR3 portion is preserved as DNA: 60 bases, with reading frame beginning at the first base. The sequence derives from an adult in good health. Recombination linked TRBV5-5 to TRBJ2-6; TRBD1 is a possible D gene, resting on 5 matching bases. The material was peripheral blood, obtained on day 0 of AZD1222 vaccination. The CDR3 amino acid sequence is: CASSSIHGIRQLSGANVLTF. The DNA reads as follows: TGTGCCAGCAGCTCCATACATGGGATAAGACAGTTATCTGGGGCCAACGTCCTGACTTTC.